Included here is one T cell receptor (beta chain) sequence, with context. This sample is drawn from a study of blood T cell repertoires in COVID-19. Study details: Acute and convalescent COVID-19 samples came from the United States, Italy and Spain. The analysed material was cDNA or gDNA that came from T cells, B-cell-depleted T cells, or PBMCs.

In the study's own analysis: Estimated nucleated cell counts came from reference gene primer amplification. TCRdb's table, derived via immunoSEQ multiplex PCR, lists solely in-frame clones and lacks some. From that table come the V and J calls and clone size; the DNA was used to work out D and trimming. The repertoire holds 110,000 to 150,000 clones, with over 70% as singletons. The sequence derives from an older woman with acute or convalescent COVID-19. The sequencing sample was made of peripheral blood.

For the CDR3, the DNA is TGCGCCAGCAGCCGGACTAGCGGAGCCTACGAGCAGTACTTC. Amino acid sequence: CASSRTSGAYEQYF. The chain uses TRBV5-1 and TRBJ2-7, with 10 bases matching TRBD2. The CDR3 spans 14 residues. The V and J ends lost 4 bases and 2 bases, in that order; junction bases with no gene match: 3. Germline CDR1 SGHRS, CDR2 YFSETQ.